This is a list of T cell receptor beta chains from one sample in a study of shared clonotypes between healthy human individuals. Data came from immunoSEQ multiplex PCR; TCRdb stores just in-frame clones and leaves some out. The sample shows about 2.3 million clones, approximately 93% of them seen only once. Sequenced: naive CD4+ T cells from PBMCs. These receptors were collected from a man younger than 35 in good health. Some clones in this sample may be carry-over from other donors' samples. CDR3s include the opening cysteine and the closing phenylalanine or tryptophan. Fields, in order: clone size, J gene, D gene, V gene, CDR3 DNA, CDR3 protein. The D gene is left open where the match is weak. Clone size is not always given. Where it is, it says once, few, many or a class for expanded clones.

clone_size: .
j_call: TRBJ1-2
d_call: .
v_call: TRBV5-1
cdr3_nt: TGCGCCAGCAGCTCCGGGACGATCTATGGCTACACCTTC
cdr3_aa: CASSSGTIYGYTF

clone_size: .
j_call: TRBJ2-7
d_call: .
v_call: TRBV4-1
cdr3_nt: TGCGCCAGCAGCCAAGATAGAGCACTAGCAGCCTACGAGCAGTACTTC
cdr3_aa: CASSQDRALAAYEQYF

clone_size: .
j_call: TRBJ1-4
d_call: .
v_call: TRBV7-3
cdr3_nt: TGTGCCAGCAGCCCGCGGTGGGTGGTCGAAAAACTGTTTTTT
cdr3_aa: CASSPRWVVEKLFF

clone_size: .
j_call: TRBJ2-1
d_call: TRBD2
v_call: TRBV4-2
cdr3_nt: TGTGCCAGCAGCCAGCGACTAGCGGCTAATGAGCAGTTCTTC
cdr3_aa: CASSQRLAANEQFF

clone_size: .
j_call: TRBJ2-2
d_call: .
v_call: TRBV5-1
cdr3_nt: TGCGCCAGCAGCTTGGAAGGGGTTGGTACCGGGGAGCTGTTTTTT
cdr3_aa: CASSLEGVGTGELFF

clone_size: .
j_call: TRBJ2-7
d_call: TRBD2
v_call: TRBV7-2
cdr3_nt: TGTGCCAGCAGTCTAGCGGGAGCCTACGAGCAGTACTTC
cdr3_aa: CASSLAGAYEQYF

clone_size: .
j_call: TRBJ1-2
d_call: TRBD1
v_call: TRBV28
cdr3_nt: TGTGCCAGCCGGACAGGTCTTACGAATAACTATGGCTACACCTTC
cdr3_aa: CASRTGLTNNYGYTF

clone_size: .
j_call: TRBJ2-1
d_call: .
v_call: TRBV6-5
cdr3_nt: TGTGCCACCACCGATGCCAGTGAGCAGTTCTTC
cdr3_aa: CATTDASEQFF

clone_size: .
j_call: TRBJ2-1
d_call: TRBD2
v_call: TRBV4-2
cdr3_nt: TGTGCCAGCAGCCAGCCGACTTGGGGCGGGAGGGCCTTATTGGATGAGCAGTTCTTC
cdr3_aa: CASSQPTWGGRALLDEQFF

clone_size: .
j_call: TRBJ2-6
d_call: .
v_call: TRBV5-1
cdr3_nt: TGCGCCAGCAGCTTCCAGGGACAAACTGGGGCCAACGTCCTGACTTTC
cdr3_aa: CASSFQGQTGANVLTF

clone_size: .
j_call: TRBJ2-7
d_call: TRBD2
v_call: TRBV9
cdr3_nt: TGTGCCAGCAGCTCCCGACTAGCGGGATACGAGCAGTACTTC
cdr3_aa: CASSSRLAGYEQYF

clone_size: .
j_call: TRBJ1-4
d_call: .
v_call: TRBV30
cdr3_nt: TGTGCCTGGAGTGTACACGGTGGGACCCGAGAAAAACTGTTTTTT
cdr3_aa: CAWSVHGGTREKLFF

clone_size: .
j_call: TRBJ2-7
d_call: .
v_call: TRBV5-1
cdr3_nt: TGCGCCAGCAGCTTGGCTTCATCCGAGCAGTACTTC
cdr3_aa: CASSLASSEQYF

clone_size: .
j_call: TRBJ2-1
d_call: .
v_call: TRBV6-1
cdr3_nt: TGTGCCAGCAATTTCCGAGAACCTTACAATGAGCAGTTCTTC
cdr3_aa: CASNFREPYNEQFF

clone_size: .
j_call: TRBJ1-1
d_call: TRBD1
v_call: TRBV27
cdr3_nt: TGTGCCAGCAGTTTAGGGACCGGGACAGGGAACACTGAAGCTTTCTTT
cdr3_aa: CASSLGTGTGNTEAFF

clone_size: .
j_call: TRBJ2-7
d_call: .
v_call: TRBV11-2
cdr3_nt: TGTGCCAGCAGCTTTATTGGCCGGGCCTCAATGCGCAACGAGCAGTACTTC
cdr3_aa: CASSFIGRASMRNEQYF

clone_size: .
j_call: TRBJ2-7
d_call: .
v_call: TRBV6-1
cdr3_nt: TGTGCCAGCAGCCCTCGACTAGTTCCCTCCTACGAGCAGTACTTC
cdr3_aa: CASSPRLVPSYEQYF

clone_size: .
j_call: TRBJ2-1
d_call: .
v_call: TRBV7-2
cdr3_nt: TGTGCCAGCAGCCCAGGGGTACCCAATGAGCAGTTCTTC
cdr3_aa: CASSPGVPNEQFF

clone_size: .
j_call: TRBJ1-5
d_call: .
v_call: TRBV6-1
cdr3_nt: TGTGCCAGCAGTGAAAGAATACAGGGAGGAGATCAGCCCCAGCATTTT
cdr3_aa: CASSERIQGGDQPQHF

clone_size: .
j_call: TRBJ2-3
d_call: .
v_call: TRBV7-9
cdr3_nt: TGTGCCAGCAGCCCCCGTGGCCTCACAGATACGCAGTATTTT
cdr3_aa: CASSPRGLTDTQYF

clone_size: .
j_call: TRBJ2-7
d_call: TRBD2
v_call: TRBV28
cdr3_nt: TGTGCCAGCAGTTTCTTAGCGGGCCAAAACTACGAGCAGTACTTC
cdr3_aa: CASSFLAGQNYEQYF

clone_size: .
j_call: TRBJ2-5
d_call: .
v_call: TRBV6-5
cdr3_nt: TGTGCCAGCAGTTTCGGCCAGCGCGATGAGACCCAGTACTTC
cdr3_aa: CASSFGQRDETQYF

clone_size: .
j_call: TRBJ1-4
d_call: .
v_call: TRBV6-1
cdr3_nt: TGTGCCACCGCGCTGGGGGGGGCCACTAATGAAAAACTGTTTTTT
cdr3_aa: CATALGGATNEKLFF

clone_size: .
j_call: TRBJ1-5
d_call: .
v_call: TRBV2
cdr3_nt: TGTGCCAGCAGTAGGGGTCGGGTTGGTCAGCCCCAGCATTTT
cdr3_aa: CASSRGRVGQPQHF

clone_size: once
j_call: TRBJ2-4
d_call: .
v_call: TRBV15
cdr3_nt: TGTGCCACCAGCAGAGAAATTGGGGGACCGCCTAAAAACATTCAGTACTTC
cdr3_aa: CATSREIGGPPKNIQYF

clone_size: .
j_call: TRBJ2-5
d_call: .
v_call: TRBV20-1
cdr3_nt: TGCAGTGCTAGTCCCTCTTCCCTGTACTTC
cdr3_aa: CSASPSSLYF

clone_size: .
j_call: TRBJ1-5
d_call: .
v_call: TRBV6-5
cdr3_nt: TGTGCCAGCAGTTACTCGGGGGGCCTGGGGCCCCAGCATTTT
cdr3_aa: CASSYSGGLGPQHF

clone_size: .
j_call: TRBJ1-5
d_call: TRBD1
v_call: TRBV2
cdr3_nt: TGTGCCAGCAGTGGGACAGGGGCCACTCAGCCCCAGCATTTT
cdr3_aa: CASSGTGATQPQHF

clone_size: few
j_call: TRBJ1-1
d_call: .
v_call: TRBV4-1
cdr3_nt: TGCGCCAGCAGCCAAGACACAGCCGCCTTGAACACTGAAGCTTTCTTT
cdr3_aa: CASSQDTAALNTEAFF

clone_size: .
j_call: TRBJ1-1
d_call: .
v_call: TRBV20-1
cdr3_nt: TGCAGTGCTAGCCTGAACACTGAAGCTTTCTTT
cdr3_aa: CSASLNTEAFF

clone_size: .
j_call: TRBJ1-1
d_call: TRBD1
v_call: TRBV28
cdr3_nt: TGTGCCAGCACCTCGGGACAGGGGTACACTGAAGCTTTCTTT
cdr3_aa: CASTSGQGYTEAFF

clone_size: .
j_call: TRBJ1-4
d_call: .
v_call: TRBV6-5
cdr3_nt: TGTGCCAGCAGTTACGGGCCAGGCTTTAATGAAAAACTGTTTTTT
cdr3_aa: CASSYGPGFNEKLFF

clone_size: .
j_call: TRBJ1-1
d_call: .
v_call: TRBV18
cdr3_nt: TGTGCCAGCTCACAAACAGTGAACACTGAAGCTTTCTTT
cdr3_aa: CASSQTVNTEAFF

clone_size: .
j_call: TRBJ2-3
d_call: TRBD2
v_call: TRBV5-1
cdr3_nt: TGCGCCAGCAGCTTACTACTAGCGGGAGGTTCTAATACGCAGTATTTT
cdr3_aa: CASSLLLAGGSNTQYF

clone_size: once
j_call: TRBJ2-3
d_call: .
v_call: TRBV27
cdr3_nt: TGTGCCAGCAGTTTATCGACCCGCGGCACTTGGGGAGAGAGTGCAGATACGCAGTATTTT
cdr3_aa: CASSLSTRGTWGESADTQYF

clone_size: .
j_call: TRBJ2-1
d_call: .
v_call: TRBV11-2
cdr3_nt: TGTGCCAGCAGGGTACAGGGCCTTTACAATGAGCAGTTCTTC
cdr3_aa: CASRVQGLYNEQFF

clone_size: .
j_call: TRBJ2-3
d_call: TRBD2
v_call: TRBV28
cdr3_nt: TGTGCCAGCAGACCGGGACTAGCGGGAGGGAGGGGCACAGATACGCAGTATTTT
cdr3_aa: CASRPGLAGGRGTDTQYF

clone_size: .
j_call: TRBJ1-4
d_call: TRBD1
v_call: TRBV5-1
cdr3_nt: TGCGCCAGCAGCTCCGGGACAGACAATGAAAAACTGTTTTTT
cdr3_aa: CASSSGTDNEKLFF

clone_size: .
j_call: TRBJ1-1
d_call: .
v_call: TRBV10-1
cdr3_nt: TGCGCCAGCAGTGACGGGGGGGGAGCTTTCTTT
cdr3_aa: CASSDGGGAFF

clone_size: .
j_call: TRBJ2-1
d_call: .
v_call: TRBV2
cdr3_nt: TGTGCCAGCTCGCCGGATAGCTCCTACAATGAGCAGTTCTTC
cdr3_aa: CASSPDSSYNEQFF

clone_size: .
j_call: TRBJ1-2
d_call: .
v_call: TRBV20-1
cdr3_nt: TGCAGTGCTAGGGCGCAGGGAGGCTACACCTTC
cdr3_aa: CSARAQGGYTF

clone_size: .
j_call: TRBJ2-1
d_call: TRBD2
v_call: TRBV29-1
cdr3_nt: TGCAGCGTTGAACTTCACCTAACGGGACTAGCGGCTGCAATCCAGTTCTTC
cdr3_aa: CSVELHLTGLAAAIQFF

clone_size: .
j_call: TRBJ2-5
d_call: .
v_call: TRBV18
cdr3_nt: TGTGCCAGCTCACGGGCTTCGCCAGAGACCCAGTACTTC
cdr3_aa: CASSRASPETQYF

clone_size: .
j_call: TRBJ1-1
d_call: .
v_call: TRBV7-9
cdr3_nt: TGTGCCAGCAGCTTATTGTTTCCGAACACTGAAGCTTTCTTT
cdr3_aa: CASSLLFPNTEAFF

clone_size: .
j_call: TRBJ2-1
d_call: .
v_call: TRBV29-1
cdr3_nt: TGCAGCGTCGTAAGACACAATGAGCAGTTCTTC
cdr3_aa: CSVVRHNEQFF

clone_size: .
j_call: TRBJ2-7
d_call: .
v_call: TRBV7-2
cdr3_nt: TGTGCCAGCAGCTCTCACGAGGAGGGTATAACCTACGAGCAGTACTTC
cdr3_aa: CASSSHEEGITYEQYF

clone_size: .
j_call: TRBJ2-3
d_call: .
v_call: TRBV11-3
cdr3_nt: TGTGCCAGCAGTTTGAGGGGCCCCTCTAGCACAGATACGCAGTATTTT
cdr3_aa: CASSLRGPSSTDTQYF

clone_size: .
j_call: TRBJ1-5
d_call: TRBD1
v_call: TRBV15
cdr3_nt: TGTGCCACCAGCAGAGATAGGGGGCCCCTCGGGCCCCAGCATTTT
cdr3_aa: CATSRDRGPLGPQHF

clone_size: .
j_call: TRBJ2-7
d_call: TRBD1
v_call: TRBV30
cdr3_nt: TGTGCCTGGAGGCCGGACAGGCTCTCCTACGAGCAGTACTTC
cdr3_aa: CAWRPDRLSYEQYF

clone_size: .
j_call: TRBJ2-7
d_call: .
v_call: TRBV5-4
cdr3_nt: TGTGCCAGCAGCTTTCCCGTCGGGGACGAGCAGTACTTC
cdr3_aa: CASSFPVGDEQYF

clone_size: .
j_call: TRBJ2-3
d_call: .
v_call: TRBV10-1
cdr3_nt: TGCGCCAGCAGACGGTACTATACGCAGTATTTT
cdr3_aa: CASRRYYTQYF

clone_size: .
j_call: TRBJ2-5
d_call: .
v_call: TRBV7-2
cdr3_nt: TGTGCCAGCAGCTTAATGGATAGGTTTGAGACCCAGTACTTC
cdr3_aa: CASSLMDRFETQYF

clone_size: .
j_call: TRBJ2-5
d_call: TRBD2
v_call: TRBV27
cdr3_nt: TGTGCCAGCAGTCCGGGACTAAGGGCAGAGACCCAGTACTTC
cdr3_aa: CASSPGLRAETQYF

clone_size: .
j_call: TRBJ1-5
d_call: .
v_call: TRBV19
cdr3_nt: TGTGCCAGTAGTATAGGGACACATAGCAATCAGCCCCAGCATTTT
cdr3_aa: CASSIGTHSNQPQHF

clone_size: .
j_call: TRBJ2-3
d_call: .
v_call: TRBV4-2
cdr3_nt: TGTGCCAGCAGCCAAGATCTACGGGAGACGCAGTATTTT
cdr3_aa: CASSQDLRETQYF

clone_size: .
j_call: TRBJ2-3
d_call: TRBD1
v_call: TRBV4-1
cdr3_nt: TGCGCCAGCAGCCACTTAGACAGGGGGCGCTTAGATACGCAGTATTTT
cdr3_aa: CASSHLDRGRLDTQYF

clone_size: .
j_call: TRBJ2-6
d_call: .
v_call: TRBV27
cdr3_nt: TGTGCCAGCAGTTTAAAATACGGCTCTGGGGCCAACGTCCTGACTTTC
cdr3_aa: CASSLKYGSGANVLTF